The sequence of this TCR beta chain was determined in a study of T cell repertoires in cytomegalovirus infection. Looking at the study overall: Public TCR beta signatures provided an indication of both CMV infection and a matching HLA type. Study observations and caveats: Totalled public TCR beta family frequency picked out people who carried CMV plus the relevant HLA.

Trimming pared 11 bases from V and 3 bases from J, leaving 16 bases between. CDR3 length equals 13 residues. This clonotype was observed at least ten times. No antigen is known for it. One entry per CDR3 protein, called by TCRdb with MiXCR from the reads. Of 490,000 or so distinct CDR3 sequences listed, roughly 12% are singletons. This chain links TRBV12-3 or TRBV12-4 with TRBJ1-1; D possibly corresponds to TRBD1 (6 bases). The sequence derives from a human donor in good health (CMV status not recorded). Some clones in this sample may be carry-over from other donors' samples. Sequenced material: PBMCs. CDR3 DNA: TGTGCCGCCCGCCCGGGGGCACACACTGAAGCTTTCTTT. It specifies CAARPGAHTEAFF.